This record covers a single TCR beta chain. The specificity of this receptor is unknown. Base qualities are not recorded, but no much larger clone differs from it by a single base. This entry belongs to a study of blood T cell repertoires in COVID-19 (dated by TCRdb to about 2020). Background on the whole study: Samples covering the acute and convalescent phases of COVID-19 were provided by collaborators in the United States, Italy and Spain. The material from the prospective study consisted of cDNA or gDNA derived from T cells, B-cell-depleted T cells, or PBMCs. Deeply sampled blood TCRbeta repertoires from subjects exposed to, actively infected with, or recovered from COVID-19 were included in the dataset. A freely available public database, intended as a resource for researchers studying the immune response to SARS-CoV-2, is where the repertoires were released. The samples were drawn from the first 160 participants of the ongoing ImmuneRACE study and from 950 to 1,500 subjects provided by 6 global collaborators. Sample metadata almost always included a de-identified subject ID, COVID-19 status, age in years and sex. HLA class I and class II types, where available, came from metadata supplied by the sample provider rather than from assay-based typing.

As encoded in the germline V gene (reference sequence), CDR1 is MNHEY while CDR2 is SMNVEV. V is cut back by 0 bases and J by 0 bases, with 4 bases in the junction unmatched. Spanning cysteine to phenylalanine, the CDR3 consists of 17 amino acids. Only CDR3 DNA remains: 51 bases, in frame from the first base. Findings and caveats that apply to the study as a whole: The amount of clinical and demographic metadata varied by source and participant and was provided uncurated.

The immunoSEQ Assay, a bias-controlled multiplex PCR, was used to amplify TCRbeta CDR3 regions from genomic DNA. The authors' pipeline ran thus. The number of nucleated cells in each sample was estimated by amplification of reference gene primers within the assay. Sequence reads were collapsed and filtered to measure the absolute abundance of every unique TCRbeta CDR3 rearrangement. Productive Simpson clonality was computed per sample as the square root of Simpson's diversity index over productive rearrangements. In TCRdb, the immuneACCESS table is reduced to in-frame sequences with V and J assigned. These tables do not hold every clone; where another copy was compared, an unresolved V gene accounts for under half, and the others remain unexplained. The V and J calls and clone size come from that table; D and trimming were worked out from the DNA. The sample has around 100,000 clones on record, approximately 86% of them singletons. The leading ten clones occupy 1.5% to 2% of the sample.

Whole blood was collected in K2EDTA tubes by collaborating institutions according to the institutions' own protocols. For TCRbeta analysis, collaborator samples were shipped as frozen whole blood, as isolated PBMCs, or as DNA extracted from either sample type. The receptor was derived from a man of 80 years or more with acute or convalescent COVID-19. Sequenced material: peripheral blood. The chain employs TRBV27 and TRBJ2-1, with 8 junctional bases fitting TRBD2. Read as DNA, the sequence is TGTGCCAGCAGTTTATCGCGGGGGGCGGCCTCCTACAATGAGCAGTTCTTC. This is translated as CASSLSRGAASYNEQFF.